This TCR beta chain is drawn from a study of blood T cells in healthy people across ages. Findings and caveats of the study: Unsorted PBMC material precluded a definitive naive versus antigen-experienced comparison.

Next came a second PCR, run for about 6 to 11 cycles, which used a sample-barcoded 5' primer along with a J-beta primer mix. TCRdb re-called the 5' RACE reads through MiXCR, storing one row per CDR3 protein. The sample holds around 500,000 distinct CDR3 sequences, about 25% seen once. Trimming removed 1 base from V and 2 bases from J, with 12 bases in between. The CDR3 contains 16 residues. The germline CDR1 and CDR2 sequences are SGHTA and FQGNSA. In this sample, this clonotype is medium-sized. Its matching antigen is unknown. These data were also reused for a study on T cells of mothers and their children.

The receptor's source is a boy younger than 10 in good health. The sample taken for sequencing was blood. The chain is built from TRBV7-2 and TRBJ1-3; D gene ambiguous. The CDR3 is CASSLVYGVAGNTIYF. In DNA form, the CDR3 reads TGTGCCAGCAGCTTAGTATACGGAGTGGCTGGAAACACCATATATTTT.